The 9 T cell receptor beta chains presented below share a single source sample, sequenced in a study of regulatory T cells in long-lasting Graves disease. The sample's time point: newly diagnosed GD, antithyroid drugs for less than 3 months. With RNA extracted from PBMCs as input, the TCR library was made. Construction of the TCR beta libraries employed iRepertoire HTBI primers in conjunction with Arm-PCR of CDR3 regions. In TCRdb, the multiplex PCR reads were re-called with MiXCR into one record per CDR3 protein. The data contain 350,000 to 450,000 distinct CDR3 sequences, about 15% of them seen just once; the ten biggest clones take up over 7.5%. The sample also formed part of further work on T cells in Graves' hyperthyroidism and ophthalmopathy.

Sequencing used peripheral blood mononuclear cells (PBMCs), obtained at new diagnosis, from a patient treated with antithyroid drugs. Receptor source: a woman aged 40 to 50 with Graves disease.

The V gene is TRBV11-2, the J gene TRBJ2-2, with TRBD2 identical over 8 bases. Germline loops: CDR1 SGHAT, CDR2 FQNNGV. Trimming took 3 bases from V and 2 from J; bases not matched to a gene: 5. CDR3 length: 16 amino acids. CDR3 in amino acids: CASSFRGRTNTGELFF. In nucleotides, the CDR3 is TGTGCCAGCAGCTTCCGCGGGAGGACTAACACCGGGGAGCTGTTTTTT.

This clonotype has a handful of counts. V and J are TRBV12-3 or TRBV12-4 and TRBJ2-1, with 8 bases lining up with TRBD2. V was clipped by 8 bases and J by 4 bases; unmatched bases: 10. The CDR3 sequence is 15 residues long. The CDR3 sequence: CASVPSGGWYNEQFF. The CDR3 bases are TGTGCCAGCGTTCCCAGCGGGGGCTGGTACAATGAGCAGTTCTTC.

This clonotype occurred a few times. The chain uses TRBV13 and TRBJ2-3; 11 bases are shared with TRBD2. Trimming cost V 3 bases and J 6 bases; bases outside gene matches: 8. The CDR3 totals 16 residues. CDR1 and CDR2 (germline): PRHDT, FYEKMQ (reference sequence). CDR3: CASSFHSGRGMDTQYF. The DNA for the CDR3 is TGTGCCAGCAGCTTCCATAGCGGGAGGGGGATGGATACGCAGTATTTT.

The table lists this clonotype with many counts. CDR3 nucleotide sequence: TGTGCCAGCAGCTTAGGCATTCGGGTGGATGAGCAGTTCTTC. This translates into CASSLGIRVDEQFF. The J gene is TRBJ2-1, the V gene TRBV11-3; D not certain. The germline V gene encodes CDR1 SGHNT and CDR2 YENEEA. This CDR3 comprises 14 residues. The V and J ends lost 1 base and 8 bases respectively, with 12 bases between them.

The chain is built from TRBV11-3 and TRBJ2-1, with 11 nucleotides matching TRBD2. V shed 3 bases and J 3 bases; nucleotides not matched to a gene: 4. The CDR3 is made up of 16 amino acids. Germline V gene lookup returns CDR1 SGHNT and CDR2 YENEEA. CDR3 DNA sequence: TGTGCCAGCAGCTTCACCGGGACTAGCGGCTACAATGAGCAGTTCTTC. Amino acid sequence: CASSFTGTSGYNEQFF.

CDR3 sequence (DNA): TGTGCCAGCATGGGGCGCCAAAGCGCTGAAAAACTGTTTTTT. Translated, it gives CASMGRQSAEKLFF. The rearrangement links TRBV12-3 or TRBV12-4 to TRBJ1-4, with a tentative D call TRBD1 (5 bases). This CDR3 spans 14 amino acids. V dropped 7 bases and J dropped 7 bases, with 16 bases sitting between them.

This clonotype was counted at least ten times. The chain uses TRBV11-3 and TRBJ1-1, with a weak D call TRBD1 (5 bases). This CDR3 region has 15 residues. Germline CDR1 reads SGHNT; CDR2 reads YENEEA. The germline V and J ends were trimmed by 1 base and 0 bases, with 9 bases remaining between them. The CDR3 bases are TGTGCCAGCAGCTTAGTAGCAGGGATGAACACTGAAGCTTTCTTT. Translating it yields CASSLVAGMNTEAFF.

This clonotype showed up many times. This rearrangement joins TRBV6-2 or TRBV6-3 to TRBJ2-3, with D perhaps matching TRBD1 (7 bases). In germline, CDR1 is MNHEY, CDR2 SVGEGT. This CDR3 spans 17 amino acids. V was shortened by 2 bases and J by 8 bases, with 23 bases between the two germline ends. CDR3 protein: CASSYLPGDRGQGTQYF. CDR3 sequence (DNA): TGTGCCAGCAGTTACCTACCGGGAGATAGGGGGCAAGGTACGCAGTATTTT.

This clonotype appeared many times. The chain uses TRBV20-1 and TRBJ1-1; D is unresolved. Between the trimmed V and J ends, which lost 6 bases and 1 base, there was a span of 12 bases. CDR1 DFQATT and CDR2 SNEGSKA come from the germline V gene (reference sequence). This CDR3 spans 13 amino acids. The CDR3 region is CSAARLWNTEAFF. CDR3 sequence (DNA): TGCAGTGCCGCCAGGCTGTGGAACACTGAAGCTTTCTTT.